A selection of T cell receptor beta chains follows, all from one sample in a study of blood T cell repertoires in COVID-19. Clones were read by immunoSEQ multiplex PCR, and TCRdb kept only the in-frame ones, dropping some. The top ten hold more than 0.95% of the sample, which has some 420,000 clones, 75% to 90% seen once. The specimen was PBMCs or T cells enriched from blood (not recorded which). The receptors were sampled from a man aged 25 to 40 who had recovered from COVID-19. Both conserved end residues are part of each CDR3. The D gene is left open where the match is weak. Clone size appears in some rows only: once, few, many, or a class for an expanded clone.

D gene: -
V gene: TRBV27
J gene: TRBJ1-4
clone size: few
CDR3 DNA: TGTGCCAGCAGTTTACGCGGGGGAGGTGAAAAACTGTTTTTT
CDR3 protein: CASSLRGGGEKLFF

D gene: -
V gene: TRBV28
J gene: TRBJ1-1
clone size: -
CDR3 DNA: TGTGCCAGCAGTTTAGGGTTCCGGAGTGAAGCTTTCTTT
CDR3 protein: CASSLGFRSEAFF

D gene: TRBD1
V gene: TRBV29-1
J gene: TRBJ2-6
clone size: -
CDR3 DNA: TGCAGCGGCCCCAGGGGGCTATTTGCCAACGTCCTGACTTTC
CDR3 protein: CSGPRGLFANVLTF

D gene: -
V gene: TRBV7-9
J gene: TRBJ1-1
clone size: -
CDR3 DNA: TGTGCCAGCAGCCCCTTCAGGTCCCAGGGCACTGAAGCTTTCTTT
CDR3 protein: CASSPFRSQGTEAFF

D gene: -
V gene: TRBV5-1
J gene: TRBJ2-4
clone size: -
CDR3 DNA: TGCGCCAGCAGCTGGCCCGACTTAGCCAAAAACATTCAGTACTTC
CDR3 protein: CASSWPDLAKNIQYF

D gene: -
V gene: TRBV7-9
J gene: TRBJ2-1
clone size: once
CDR3 DNA: TGTGCCAGCAGCTTACCCGGGAGCCCTACAAATGAGCAGTTCTTC
CDR3 protein: CASSLPGSPTNEQFF

D gene: -
V gene: TRBV19
J gene: TRBJ2-7
clone size: -
CDR3 DNA: TGTGCCAGTAGTATAATTCAGGAGGGGACCTACGAGCAGTACTTC
CDR3 protein: CASSIIQEGTYEQYF

D gene: TRBD1
V gene: TRBV5-4
J gene: TRBJ2-1
clone size: -
CDR3 DNA: TGTGCCAGCAGGAGGGACAGGGGAACTTACAATGAGCAGTTCTTC
CDR3 protein: CASRRDRGTYNEQFF

D gene: -
V gene: TRBV12-3/TRBV12-4
J gene: TRBJ2-6
clone size: -
CDR3 DNA: TGTGCCAGCTCAGGCTCTGGGGCCAACGTCCTGACTTTC
CDR3 protein: CASSGSGANVLTF

D gene: TRBD1
V gene: TRBV7-2
J gene: TRBJ1-6
clone size: -
CDR3 DNA: TGTGCCAGCAGCTATAGCCGGACAGGGTTAAATTCACCCCTCCACTTT
CDR3 protein: CASSYSRTGLNSPLHF

D gene: TRBD2
V gene: TRBV9
J gene: TRBJ2-1
clone size: -
CDR3 DNA: TGTGCCAGCAGCGTAGGAATTGTAGCGGGAGGGCACTACAATGAGCAGTTCTTC
CDR3 protein: CASSVGIVAGGHYNEQFF

D gene: TRBD1
V gene: TRBV28
J gene: TRBJ2-7
clone size: -
CDR3 DNA: TGTGCCAGCAGAGGACAGGGGGTGTACGAGCAGTACTTC
CDR3 protein: CASRGQGVYEQYF

D gene: -
V gene: TRBV19
J gene: TRBJ1-1
clone size: -
CDR3 DNA: TGTGCCAGTAGTATAGAGGCCCACACTGAAGCTTTCTTT
CDR3 protein: CASSIEAHTEAFF

D gene: TRBD1
V gene: TRBV5-1
J gene: TRBJ1-2
clone size: -
CDR3 DNA: TGCGCCAGCAGCTTGGGCGGGACAGGGAGCTCTAACTATGGCTACACCTTC
CDR3 protein: CASSLGGTGSSNYGYTF

D gene: -
V gene: TRBV11-2
J gene: TRBJ2-3
clone size: -
CDR3 DNA: TGTGCCAGCAGCTTAGAGTTTCAATCAGATACGCAGTATTTT
CDR3 protein: CASSLEFQSDTQYF

D gene: -
V gene: TRBV12-3/TRBV12-4
J gene: TRBJ2-7
clone size: -
CDR3 DNA: TGTGCCAGGGCAGGTTCCGTCTCCTACGAGCAGTACTTC
CDR3 protein: CARAGSVSYEQYF

D gene: -
V gene: TRBV28
J gene: TRBJ1-1
clone size: once
CDR3 DNA: TGTGCCAGCAACGGGGTTGCCACTGAAGCTTTCTTT
CDR3 protein: CASNGVATEAFF

D gene: -
V gene: TRBV5-1
J gene: TRBJ1-1
clone size: -
CDR3 DNA: TGCGCCAGCAGCTCCCAGGGTGTCACTGAAGCTTTCTTT
CDR3 protein: CASSSQGVTEAFF

D gene: TRBD1
V gene: TRBV5-8
J gene: TRBJ1-3
clone size: -
CDR3 DNA: TGTGCCAGCAGCCTCCCGACAGGGCAAGGGAACACCATATATTTT
CDR3 protein: CASSLPTGQGNTIYF

D gene: TRBD1
V gene: TRBV19
J gene: TRBJ1-5
clone size: -
CDR3 DNA: TGTGCCAGTAACTCCGGGACAGGGGGTCAGCCCCAGCATTTT
CDR3 protein: CASNSGTGGQPQHF

D gene: -
V gene: TRBV29-1
J gene: TRBJ2-5
clone size: -
CDR3 DNA: TGCAGCGCCACGAGGGCGGCCAAAGAGACCCAGTACTTC
CDR3 protein: CSATRAAKETQYF

D gene: -
V gene: TRBV11-2
J gene: TRBJ1-1
clone size: -
CDR3 DNA: TGTGCCAGCAGCCTAAAGAACACTGAAGCTTTCTTT
CDR3 protein: CASSLKNTEAFF

D gene: TRBD2
V gene: TRBV4-1
J gene: TRBJ2-7
clone size: -
CDR3 DNA: TGCGCCAGCAGACGGAATCCTAGCGGGAGTAATGAGCAGTACTTC
CDR3 protein: CASRRNPSGSNEQYF

D gene: -
V gene: TRBV6-5
J gene: TRBJ2-2
clone size: -
CDR3 DNA: TGTGCCAGCAGTCTAGGGGTCGGGGAGCTGTTTTTT
CDR3 protein: CASSLGVGELFF

D gene: -
V gene: TRBV18
J gene: TRBJ1-3
clone size: -
CDR3 DNA: TGTGCCAGCTCACCCTGGAGCGCAGGGTCGGTCGTGGTGGCGGGAAACACCATATATTTT
CDR3 protein: CASSPWSAGSVVVAGNTIYF

D gene: -
V gene: TRBV2
J gene: TRBJ1-1
clone size: -
CDR3 DNA: TGTGCCAGCAGTGAAGCGCGCAATATGAACACTGAAGCTTTCTTT
CDR3 protein: CASSEARNMNTEAFF

D gene: -
V gene: TRBV5-5
J gene: TRBJ2-7
clone size: once
CDR3 DNA: TGTGCCAGCAGCGAACACCGGGACTTTCACTACGAGCAGTACTTC
CDR3 protein: CASSEHRDFHYEQYF

D gene: TRBD1
V gene: TRBV25-1
J gene: TRBJ2-7
clone size: many
CDR3 DNA: TGTGCCAGCAGTGAATCAAACAGGGGCTCCTACGAGCAGTACTTC
CDR3 protein: CASSESNRGSYEQYF

D gene: TRBD2
V gene: TRBV7-9
J gene: TRBJ2-3
clone size: -
CDR3 DNA: TGTGCCAGCATGCTAGCGGGAGGGCGTGATACGCAGTATTTT
CDR3 protein: CASMLAGGRDTQYF

D gene: TRBD1
V gene: TRBV27
J gene: TRBJ2-5
clone size: -
CDR3 DNA: TGTGCCAGCAGTTTAGACAGGGATGGGGAGACCCAGTACTTC
CDR3 protein: CASSLDRDGETQYF

D gene: TRBD1
V gene: TRBV11-2
J gene: TRBJ1-4
clone size: -
CDR3 DNA: TGTGCCAGCACCGCACAGGGGTCTAATGAAAAACTGTTTTTT
CDR3 protein: CASTAQGSNEKLFF

D gene: -
V gene: TRBV28
J gene: TRBJ1-2
clone size: -
CDR3 DNA: TGTGCCAGCAGTTTATTGCGTATGTGGAGCCGTGGCTACACCTTC
CDR3 protein: CASSLLRMWSRGYTF

D gene: -
V gene: TRBV3-1/TRBV3-2
J gene: TRBJ1-2
clone size: -
CDR3 DNA: TGTGCCAGCAGCCAAGGGACACAAAACTATGGCTACACCTTC
CDR3 protein: CASSQGTQNYGYTF

D gene: TRBD1
V gene: TRBV27
J gene: TRBJ2-7
clone size: -
CDR3 DNA: TGTGCCACTTCAGGGGGCTACGAGCAGTACTTC
CDR3 protein: CATSGGYEQYF

D gene: TRBD1
V gene: TRBV9
J gene: TRBJ1-4
clone size: -
CDR3 DNA: TGTGCCAGCAGCGTCGGGACAGGGGGCACTGAAAAACTGTTTTTT
CDR3 protein: CASSVGTGGTEKLFF

D gene: -
V gene: TRBV6-2/TRBV6-3
J gene: TRBJ2-1
clone size: -
CDR3 DNA: TGTGCCAGCAGTTACGAGGCACAGGGCCTGTACAATGAGCAGTTCTTC
CDR3 protein: CASSYEAQGLYNEQFF

D gene: TRBD2
V gene: TRBV11-2
J gene: TRBJ2-1
clone size: -
CDR3 DNA: TGTGCCAGCAGATTTAGCGGGAGGGCTTACAATGAGCAGTTCTTC
CDR3 protein: CASRFSGRAYNEQFF

D gene: TRBD1
V gene: TRBV2
J gene: TRBJ1-2
clone size: once
CDR3 DNA: TGTGCCAGCAGTGAAAAGCCAGGGGGCTATGGCTACACCTTC
CDR3 protein: CASSEKPGGYGYTF

D gene: TRBD2
V gene: TRBV7-7
J gene: TRBJ2-7
clone size: -
CDR3 DNA: TGTGCCAGCAGCCTGCGGACTAGCGGGAGGGATCTTGACGAGCAGTACTTC
CDR3 protein: CASSLRTSGRDLDEQYF

D gene: TRBD2
V gene: TRBV18
J gene: TRBJ2-1
clone size: -
CDR3 DNA: TGTGCCAGCTCACCAGAGCGGGGGGGCTCCTACAATGAGCAGTTCTTC
CDR3 protein: CASSPERGGSYNEQFF

D gene: TRBD1
V gene: TRBV30
J gene: TRBJ1-2
clone size: -
CDR3 DNA: TGTGCCTGGAGACGCCAGACAGGGGTCTATGGCTACACCTTC
CDR3 protein: CAWRRQTGVYGYTF

D gene: TRBD1
V gene: TRBV6-5
J gene: TRBJ2-6
clone size: -
CDR3 DNA: TGTGCCAGCAGCGTGACAGGGTGGGGGGCCAACGTCCTGACTTTC
CDR3 protein: CASSVTGWGANVLTF

D gene: TRBD1
V gene: TRBV4-1
J gene: TRBJ1-3
clone size: -
CDR3 DNA: TGCGCCAGCAGCCAATCTTGGACAGGGGGAAACACCATATATTTT
CDR3 protein: CASSQSWTGGNTIYF

D gene: TRBD1
V gene: TRBV18
J gene: TRBJ1-2
clone size: -
CDR3 DNA: TGTGCCAGCTCACGACCGGGACAGGGGGATTCTGGCTACACCTTC
CDR3 protein: CASSRPGQGDSGYTF

D gene: -
V gene: TRBV30
J gene: TRBJ1-2
clone size: -
CDR3 DNA: TGTGCCAGTCAGGGTGGTGGCTACACCTTC
CDR3 protein: CASQGGGYTF

D gene: -
V gene: TRBV3-1/TRBV3-2
J gene: TRBJ2-2
clone size: -
CDR3 DNA: TGTGCCAGCAGCCAAGGGCCAGCGAACACCGGGGAGCTGTTTTTT
CDR3 protein: CASSQGPANTGELFF

D gene: TRBD1
V gene: TRBV7-9
J gene: TRBJ1-4
clone size: -
CDR3 DNA: TGTGCCAGCACCCCCGGGACAGGGGATGAAAAACTGTTTTTT
CDR3 protein: CASTPGTGDEKLFF

D gene: -
V gene: TRBV7-2
J gene: TRBJ2-7
clone size: once
CDR3 DNA: TGTGCCAGCAGCTCCAGGGTAAGGTACGAGCAGTACTTC
CDR3 protein: CASSSRVRYEQYF

D gene: TRBD1
V gene: TRBV7-9
J gene: TRBJ2-4
clone size: -
CDR3 DNA: TGTGCCAGCAGCTTAGCGGACAGGGGAGACATTCAGTACTTC
CDR3 protein: CASSLADRGDIQYF

D gene: TRBD2
V gene: TRBV2
J gene: TRBJ2-1
clone size: -
CDR3 DNA: TGTGCCAGCAGCGCCGCCTTAGCGGGAGGGCCCAAGGATGAGCAGTTCTTC
CDR3 protein: CASSAALAGGPKDEQFF

D gene: -
V gene: TRBV5-6
J gene: TRBJ1-6
clone size: -
CDR3 DNA: TGTGCCAGCAGCTTATTTTCAGGGAAAGGCTCACCCCTCCACTTT
CDR3 protein: CASSLFSGKGSPLHF

D gene: -
V gene: TRBV30
J gene: TRBJ2-1
clone size: -
CDR3 DNA: TGTGCCTGGAGCTGGGGGGGGCTGAATGAGCAGTTCTTC
CDR3 protein: CAWSWGGLNEQFF

D gene: -
V gene: TRBV7-8
J gene: TRBJ1-4
clone size: few
CDR3 DNA: TGTGCCAGCAGCTTAGCGCATGGGGGGGCAGGGGCCTTCAATGAAAAACTGTTTTTT
CDR3 protein: CASSLAHGGAGAFNEKLFF

D gene: TRBD2
V gene: TRBV2
J gene: TRBJ2-7
clone size: -
CDR3 DNA: TGTGCCAGCAGTTTCAGACTAGCCGCGACGGGCTACGAGCAGTACTTC
CDR3 protein: CASSFRLAATGYEQYF

D gene: TRBD1
V gene: TRBV4-1
J gene: TRBJ2-7
clone size: -
CDR3 DNA: TGCGCCAGCAGCCAAGGACGGACAGGAGCCTACGAGCAGTACTTC
CDR3 protein: CASSQGRTGAYEQYF

D gene: -
V gene: TRBV12-1
J gene: TRBJ1-6
clone size: once
CDR3 DNA: TGTGCCAGCCCCTTTATTGGGCTGCCCTATAATTCACCCCTCCACTTT
CDR3 protein: CASPFIGLPYNSPLHF

D gene: -
V gene: TRBV28
J gene: TRBJ2-7
clone size: few
CDR3 DNA: TGTGCCAGCAGTTTATACGGCGAGCAGTACTTC
CDR3 protein: CASSLYGEQYF

D gene: -
V gene: TRBV28
J gene: TRBJ1-4
clone size: -
CDR3 DNA: TGTGCCAGCAGTCAAAGCCGGGATAATGAAAAACTGTTTTTT
CDR3 protein: CASSQSRDNEKLFF

D gene: -
V gene: TRBV9
J gene: TRBJ1-2
clone size: -
CDR3 DNA: TGTGCCAGCAGCGGACAGGATTATGGCTACACCTTC
CDR3 protein: CASSGQDYGYTF